This entry lists 20 T cell receptor beta chains sequenced from one sample in a study of blood T cell repertoires in COVID-19. Sequencing used immunoSEQ multiplex PCR; TCRdb keeps in-frame clones, though not all of them. Of around 42,000 clones listed, 88% are singletons. Sequenced sample: peripheral blood. The receptors stem from a human donor in a cohort sampled during active COVID-19.

V gene TRBV7-2 combines with J gene TRBJ1-6, with D possibly matching TRBD1 (6 bases). The CDR3 is made up of 16 amino acids. Trimming shortened V by 1 base and J by 7 bases, and 14 bases separated the two germline ends. Germline V gene data show CDR1 as SGHTA and CDR2 as FQGNSA. CDR3 in amino acids: CASSLGTGRTNSPLHF. CDR3 coding DNA: TGTGCCAGCAGCTTAGGTACAGGGCGGACGAATTCACCCCTCCACTTT.

V usage is TRBV29-1 and J usage is TRBJ2-7; TRBD1 agrees at 9 bases. Germline V gene data show CDR1 as SQVTM and CDR2 as ANQGSEA. The CDR3 contains 14 residues. The V segment lost 6 bases and the J segment 6 bases; nucleotides outside the gene matches: 12. The CDR3 reads CSVSLSGQGFEQYF. CDR3 coding DNA: TGCAGCGTGTCCCTTTCGGGACAGGGTTTCGAGCAGTACTTC.

V is TRBV3-1 (or the pseudogene TRBV3-2) and J is TRBJ2-1; 8 bases are shared with TRBD2. The V and J ends lost 3 bases and 6 bases, in that order; junction bases with no gene match: 4. This CDR3 contains 14 residues. The germline CDR1 and CDR2 sequences are LGHDT and YNNKEL (reference sequence). The chain's CDR3 is CASSHRAGANEQFF. CDR3 in DNA: TGTGCCAGCAGCCATAGAGCGGGAGCCAATGAGCAGTTCTTC.

This chain joins TRBV6-6 and TRBJ2-7; TRBD1 matches 7 bases. The CDR3 length is 14 residues. V shed 7 bases and J 1 base; nucleotides not matched to a gene: 7. Germline V gives CDR1 MNHNY, CDR2 SVGAGI (reference sequence). In DNA form, the CDR3 reads TGTGCCAGCACCATAGACAGGGCATCCTACGAGCAGTACTTC. Protein: CASTIDRASYEQYF.

CDR3 protein: CASSPAYAGEQFF. CDR3 sequence (DNA): TGTGCCAGCAGTCCCGCCTATGCGGGGGAGCAGTTCTTC. V usage is TRBV12-3 or TRBV12-4 and J usage is TRBJ2-1; D is possibly TRBD2 (6 bases). V was trimmed by 5 bases and J by 10 bases, leaving 15 bases between them. This CDR3 has 13 residues.

The chain uses TRBV14 and TRBJ2-5; 8 positions agree with TRBD1. Germline trimming cut 0 bases from V and 5 bases from J; bases unmatched to any gene: 11. Germline values: CDR1 SGHDN, CDR2 FVKESK. This CDR3 is built from 17 residues. CDR3 residues: CASSQDRTGPRWETQYF. The CDR3 bases are TGTGCCAGCAGCCAAGATAGGACAGGGCCTAGATGGGAGACCCAGTACTTC.

The chain has TRBV4-1 and TRBJ2-7; D not resolved. Per the germline V gene, CDR1 is MGHRA and CDR2 is YSYEKL. CDR3 length: 13 residues. V gave up 6 bases and J gave up 6 bases, with 15 bases separating them. CDR3 sequence reads: CASSNTGQREQYF. CDR3 nucleotide sequence: TGCGCCAGCAGTAATACCGGTCAGCGCGAGCAGTACTTC.

The CDR3 nucleotides read TGCAGCGCCACAGGGGTAGTTGGGGCCAACGTCCTGACTTTC. Protein sequence: CSATGVVGANVLTF. The chain employs TRBV29-1 and TRBJ2-6; 7 bases are shared with TRBD1. The junction had 6 bases not matched to a gene; V was cut back by 7 bases and J by 3 bases. CDR3 size: 14 residues. In germline, CDR1 is SQVTM, CDR2 ANQGSEA.

The rearrangement joins TRBV3-1 (or the pseudogene TRBV3-2) to TRBJ2-7; 9 bases map to TRBD1. The germline gives CDR1 LGHDT, CDR2 YNNKEL (reference sequence). V shed 6 bases, J shed 6 bases, and the junction held 6 bases outside the gene matches. This CDR3 is built from 13 residues. CDR3 loop: CASRTGGEGEQYF. The CDR3 DNA is TGTGCCAGCAGGACAGGGGGAGAAGGCGAGCAGTACTTC.

V and J are TRBV7-2 and TRBJ2-3, with 8 bases aligning to TRBD2. Germline CDR1 reads SGHTA; CDR2 reads FQGNSA. V dropped 3 bases and J dropped 3; count of bases not matched to a gene: 5. This CDR3 is built from 15 residues. CDR3 protein: CASSFGSGGTDTQYF. In nucleotides, the CDR3 is TGTGCCAGCAGCTTCGGGAGCGGGGGTACAGATACGCAGTATTTT. The variable domain in full, with the rest retrieved from reference TRBV7-2 and TRBJ2-3, is GAGVSQSPSNKVTEKGKDVELRCDPISGHTALYWYRQSLGQGLEFLIYFQGNSAPDKSGLPSDRFSAERTGGSVSTLTIQRTQQEDSAVYLCASSFGSGGTDTQYFGPGTRLTVL.

CDR3 DNA sequence: TGTGCCAGCAGCTTAGGGAGGGGAGTTCTCGACGAGCAGTACTTC. Translation gives CASSLGRGVLDEQYF. The chain employs TRBV7-7 and TRBJ2-7, with D possibly matching TRBD2 (6 bases). V was shortened by 1 base and J by 5 bases, with 15 bases between the two germline ends. This CDR3 contains 15 residues. The germline CDR1 and CDR2 sequences are SSHAT and FNYEAQ (reference sequence).

This chain connects TRBV9 to TRBJ2-5, with D perhaps TRBD2 (6 bases). With 0 bases removed from V and 5 bases from J, the gap between germline ends came to 17 bases. This CDR3 contains 16 residues. Germline loops: CDR1 SGDLS, CDR2 YYNGEE. The CDR3 spells CASSVEQAPREETQYF. CDR3 nucleotide sequence: TGTGCCAGCAGCGTAGAACAGGCCCCCCGGGAGGAGACCCAGTACTTC.

V and J are TRBV18 and TRBJ1-1, with no clear D. The length of the CDR3 is 13 residues. V dropped 3 bases and J dropped 11 bases, with 16 bases sitting between them. Germline V lookup: CDR1 KGHSH, CDR2 LQKENI. The CDR3 DNA is TGTGCCAGCTCACCTACAAACCGGGGTTTCGCTTTCTTT. Translating it yields CASSPTNRGFAFF.

This clone has more than one count but fewer than ten. The chain uses TRBV7-9 and TRBJ1-3; 7 bases line up with TRBD1. The CDR3 runs 15 residues. The junction had 7 bases not matched to a gene; V was cut back by 5 bases and J by 3 bases. CDR1 SEHNR and CDR2 FQNEAQ come from the germline V gene (reference sequence). The CDR3 is CASSPLGTVGNTIYF. The CDR3 region has the DNA TGTGCCAGCAGCCCCCTAGGGACAGTTGGAAACACCATATATTTT.

The chain joins TRBV13 to TRBJ2-7; tentative D call: TRBD1 (5 bases). This CDR3 contains 13 residues. Trimming stripped 5 bases from V and 3 bases from J, with 11 bases between. Germline-derived CDR1 and CDR2 are PRHDT and FYEKMQ (reference sequence). This chain's CDR3 is CASSPRQNYEQYF. The CDR3 DNA reads TGTGCCAGCAGCCCAAGACAGAACTACGAGCAGTACTTC.

The V and J genes are TRBV3-1 (or the pseudogene TRBV3-2) and TRBJ2-7, with 10 bases that match TRBD2. The CDR3 totals 16 residues. Germline-derived CDR1 and CDR2 are LGHDT and YNNKEL (reference sequence). Trimming cost V 2 bases and J 2 bases; bases outside gene matches: 6. CDR3 protein: CASSQSRLAGTYEQYF. The CDR3 DNA sequence: TGTGCCAGCAGCCAATCCCGACTAGCGGGTACCTACGAGCAGTACTTC.

This chain links TRBV7-3 with TRBJ2-1, with 9 bases aligning to TRBD1. The V gene end was trimmed by 4 bases and the J gene end by 6 bases; junction bases not matched to a gene: 7. This CDR3 has 15 amino acids. Germline values: CDR1 SGHTA, CDR2 FQGTGA. CDR3 sequence (DNA): TGTGCCAGCAGCTCCGGGACAGGGTTGATCAATGAGCAGTTCTTC. This translates into CASSSGTGLINEQFF.

V usage is TRBV9 and J usage is TRBJ2-7; D is undetermined. V was trimmed by 3 bases and J by 3 bases, leaving 19 bases between them. The CDR3 contains 16 residues. Germline V CDR1 and CDR2: SGDLS, YYNGEE. The CDR3 nucleotides read TGTGCCAGCAGCGCCCGAACAGTGTCTCCTTTCTACGAGCAGTACTTC. Translating gives CASSARTVSPFYEQYF.

This clone appeared once. The rearrangement links TRBV9 to TRBJ2-5; TRBD2 aligns across 9 bases. There are 17 residues in the CDR3. Unmatched junction bases numbered 14, after V lost 3 bases and J lost 5 bases. Germline V gene sequence: CDR1 SGDLS, CDR2 YYNGEE. CDR3 residues: CASSAQGTSSLGETQYF. CDR3 bases: TGTGCCAGCAGCGCCCAGGGGACTAGCAGCTTGGGTGAGACCCAGTACTTC.

The CDR3 loop is CASSMGETGQTEAFF. The CDR3 DNA reads as TGTGCCAGTAGTATGGGGGAGACAGGACAGACTGAAGCTTTCTTT. The chain uses TRBV19 and TRBJ1-1; perhaps TRBD1 as D (6 bases). V dropped 3 bases and J dropped 5 bases, with 16 bases sitting between them. The CDR3 is made up of 15 amino acids. In germline, CDR1 is LNHDA, CDR2 SQIVND (reference sequence).